This T cell receptor beta chain came from a study of cytomegalovirus exposure and HLA in healthy donors. Study-level results: It was reportedly the case that the classifier diagnosed cytomegalovirus status with high specificity and sensitivity. Overall, about 160 TCR beta chains were annotated as cytomegalovirus-associated.

Libraries were prepared by immunoSEQ multiplex PCR; TCRdb keeps only in-frame clonotypes and omits some of them. Among 85,000 to 130,000 clones listed, roughly nine tenths were seen once. On this clone itself: No antigen is known for it.

Germline CDR1 is SGHTA and CDR2 is FQGNSA. V was clipped by 0 bases and J by 7 bases, with 6 bases between them. This CDR3 is built from 12 residues. The TCR originated in a woman between 18 and 29 years old in good health and CMV-seropositive. Sequencing input: PBMCs. The genes are TRBV7-2 and TRBJ1-2; the D gene is possibly TRBD1 (5 bases). CDR3 DNA sequence: TGTGCCAGCAGCTTAGCTGGGGCTGGCTACACCTTC. The encoded protein is CASSLAGAGYTF.